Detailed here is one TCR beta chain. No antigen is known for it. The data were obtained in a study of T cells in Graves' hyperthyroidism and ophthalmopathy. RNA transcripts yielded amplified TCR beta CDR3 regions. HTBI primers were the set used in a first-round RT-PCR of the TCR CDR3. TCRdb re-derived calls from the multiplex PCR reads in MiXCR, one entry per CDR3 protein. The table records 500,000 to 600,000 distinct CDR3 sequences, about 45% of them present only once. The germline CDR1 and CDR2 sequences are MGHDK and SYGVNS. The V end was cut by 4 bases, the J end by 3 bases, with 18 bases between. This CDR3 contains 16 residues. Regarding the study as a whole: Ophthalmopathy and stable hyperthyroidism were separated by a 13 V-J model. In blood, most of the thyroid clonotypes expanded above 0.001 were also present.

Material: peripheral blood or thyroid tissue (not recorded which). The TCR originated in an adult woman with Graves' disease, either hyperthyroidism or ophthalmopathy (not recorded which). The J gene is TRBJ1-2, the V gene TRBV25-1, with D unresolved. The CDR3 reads CASSAKGLGGDYGYTF. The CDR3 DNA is TGTGCCAGCAGTGCTAAGGGATTAGGTGGTGACTATGGCTACACCTTC.